The following is a T cell receptor (beta chain) sequence with its context. Original data processing: Amplification of reference gene primers was used by the study to estimate nucleated cell counts. Sequencing used immunoSEQ multiplex PCR; TCRdb keeps in-frame clones, though not all of them. V, J and clone size are taken as reported in that table, and D and trimming were inferred from the DNA itself. The top ten clones hold 1.9% of a sample with over 100,000 clones, roughly 69% of them seen once. The data are from a study of blood T cell repertoires in COVID-19. Study overall: The analysed material was cDNA or gDNA that came from T cells, B-cell-depleted T cells, or PBMCs.

Material for sequencing was peripheral blood. The receptor's source is a woman in her 70s with acute or convalescent COVID-19.

The CDR3 DNA follows: TGTGCCAGCAGTGGGCCGGGGTATACGCAGTATTTT. Translating gives CASSGPGYTQYF. The J gene is TRBJ2-3, the V gene TRBV6-2 or TRBV6-3; D might be TRBD2 (5 bases). V lost 5 bases and J 7 bases, leaving 10 bases between the germline ends. The CDR3 runs to 12 residues. The V gene's germline CDR1 is MNHEY and CDR2 SVGEGT.